The TCR beta chain under discussion was sequenced for a study of T cell responses to AZD1222 COVID-19 vaccine. Study results and caveats: Two doses of AZD1222 preceded a rise in Spike-specific TCR breadth and depth. Baseline antibody screening turned up just a handful of seropositive AZD1222 recipients.

From germline, CDR1 is MNHEY and CDR2 SVGAGI. This CDR3 has 16 amino acids. V lost 3 bases and J lost 5, with 16 bases in between. Profiling relied on immunoSEQ multiplex PCR, and the TCRdb table lists in-frame clones only, not all of them. The data show roughly 180,000 clones, about 90% seen once. Concerning this clone: What it binds is not known.

The starting material was peripheral blood, obtained on day 0 of MenACWY control vaccination. The rearrangement links TRBV6-5 to TRBJ2-2, with D tentatively TRBD1 (7 bases). The TCR comes from an adult in good health. The CDR3 region is CASSYSQGGWTGELFF. CDR3 coding DNA: TGTGCCAGCAGTTATTCCCAGGGGGGTTGGACCGGGGAGCTGTTTTTT.